This T cell receptor beta chain stems from a study of CD8 T cells in Susac syndrome. TCR beta sequencing covered blood CD8+ and CD4+ T cells. Relapsing-remitting disease, either stable or active, was present in the treatment-naive patients who were the multiple sclerosis controls. TEMRA cells were FACS-enriched and CD8+ and CD4+ T cells negatively isolated. After extraction with the RNeasy kit, 0.5 to 1 ug of the RNA was reverse transcribed using random hexamers. The immunoSEQ assay covered 54 Vbeta and 13 Jbeta segments for CDR3. From the immunoSEQ multiplex PCR reads, TCRdb called clonotypes with MiXCR, one entry per CDR3 protein. Of 400,000 to 550,000 distinct CDR3 sequences listed, more than 80% are singletons. Germline V lookup: CDR1 SNHLY, CDR2 FYNNEI. This CDR3 region has 15 residues. Trimming removed 6 bases from V and 6 bases from J, with 18 bases in between.

Specimen: CD8+ T cells from PBMCs. This rearrangement joins TRBV2 to TRBJ1-5, with D maybe TRBD1 (6 bases). This sequence originates from a human donor with multiple sclerosis. This CDR3 is CASRQGLLGGQPQHF. The CDR3 nucleotides are TGTGCCAGCAGGCAGGGACTCCTAGGGGGTCAGCCCCAGCATTTT.